Sequencing of this T cell receptor (beta chain) was carried out in a study of blood T cell repertoires in COVID-19. Study details: Samples of COVID-19 (acute and convalescent) were obtained from the United States, Italy and Spain. PBMCs, B-cell-depleted T cells, or T cells provided the cDNA or gDNA that made up the material.

V trimming: 1 base; J trimming: 7 bases; junction bases outside the gene matches: 6. Germline loops: CDR1 MNHNS, CDR2 SASEGT. The CDR3 has 14 residues. In the study's own analysis: By means of reference gene primer amplification, nucleated cell counts were estimated. Only in-frame clones appear in the TCRdb table, and some are missing; sequencing was by immunoSEQ multiplex PCR. V and J calls and clone size are those listed in that table; D and trimming were worked out from the DNA. This table holds over 150,000 clones, roughly four fifths found once. This TCR came from an older woman with acute or convalescent COVID-19. The sequenced sample was peripheral blood. The genes are TRBV6-1 and TRBJ1-1; 7 bases match TRBD1. CDR3 residues: CASSEVTRTGEAFF. CDR3 DNA: TGTGCCAGCAGTGAAGTCACTAGGACAGGTGAAGCTTTCTTT.